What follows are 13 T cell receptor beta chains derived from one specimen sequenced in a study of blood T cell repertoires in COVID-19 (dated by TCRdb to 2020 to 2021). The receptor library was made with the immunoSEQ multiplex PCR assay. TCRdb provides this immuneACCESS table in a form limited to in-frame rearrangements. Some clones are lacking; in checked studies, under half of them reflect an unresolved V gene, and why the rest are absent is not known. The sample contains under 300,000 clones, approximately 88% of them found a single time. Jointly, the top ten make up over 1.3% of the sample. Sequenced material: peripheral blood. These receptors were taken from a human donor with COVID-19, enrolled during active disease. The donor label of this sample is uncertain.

The CDR3 region has the DNA TGTGCCAGCAGTACAGGGGTAGAGGGTAATTCACCCCTCCACTTT. It yields the protein CASSTGVEGNSPLHF. This chain uses TRBV27 with TRBJ1-6; 7 bases are a match to TRBD1. Trimming removed 5 bases from V and 6 bases from J; junction bases left unmatched: 7. The CDR3 covers 15 residues. Germline CDR1 reads MNHEY; CDR2 reads SMNVEV (reference sequence).

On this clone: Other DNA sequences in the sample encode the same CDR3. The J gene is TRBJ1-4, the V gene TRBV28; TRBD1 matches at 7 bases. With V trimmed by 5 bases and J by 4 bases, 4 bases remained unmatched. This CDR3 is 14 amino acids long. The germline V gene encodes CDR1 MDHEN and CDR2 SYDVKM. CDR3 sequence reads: CASSRQGYNEKLFF. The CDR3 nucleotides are TGTGCCAGCAGTAGACAGGGTTATAATGAAAAACTGTTTTTT.

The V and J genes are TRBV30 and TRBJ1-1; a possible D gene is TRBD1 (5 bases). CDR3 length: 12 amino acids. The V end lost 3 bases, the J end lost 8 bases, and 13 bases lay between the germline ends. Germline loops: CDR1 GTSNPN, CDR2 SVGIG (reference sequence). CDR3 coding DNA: TGTGCCTGGAGCCCGACAGTCTACGAAGCTTTCTTT. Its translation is CAWSPTVYEAFF.

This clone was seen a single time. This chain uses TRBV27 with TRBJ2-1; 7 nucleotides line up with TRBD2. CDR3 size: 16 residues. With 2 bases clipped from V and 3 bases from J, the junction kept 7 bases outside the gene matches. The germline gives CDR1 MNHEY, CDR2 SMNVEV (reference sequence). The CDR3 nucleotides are TGTGCCAGCAGTTTAGATATCCTAGCGGTCTACAATGAGCAGTTCTTC. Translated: CASSLDILAVYNEQFF.

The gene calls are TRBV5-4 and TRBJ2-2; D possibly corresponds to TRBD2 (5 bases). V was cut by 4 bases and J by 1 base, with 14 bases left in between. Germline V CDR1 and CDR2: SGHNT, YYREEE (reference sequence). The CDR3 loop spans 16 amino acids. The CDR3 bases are TGTGCCAGCAGCCTCGGGGAGCTCCGGAACACCGGGGAGCTGTTTTTT. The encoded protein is CASSLGELRNTGELFF.

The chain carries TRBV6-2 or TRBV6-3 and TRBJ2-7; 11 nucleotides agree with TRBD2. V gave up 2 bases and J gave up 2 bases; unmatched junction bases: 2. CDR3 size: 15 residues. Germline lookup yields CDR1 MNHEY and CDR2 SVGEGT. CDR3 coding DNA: TGTGCCAGCAGTTACCCACTAGCGGGAGCCTACGAGCAGTACTTC. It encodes CASSYPLAGAYEQYF.

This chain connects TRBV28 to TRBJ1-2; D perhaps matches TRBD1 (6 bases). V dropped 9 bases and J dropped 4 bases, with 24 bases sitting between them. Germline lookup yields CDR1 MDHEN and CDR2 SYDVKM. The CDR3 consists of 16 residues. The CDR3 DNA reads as TGTGCCAGTTACCCGGGACACCCTCTAAGTTCCTATGGCTACACCTTC. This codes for CASYPGHPLSSYGYTF.

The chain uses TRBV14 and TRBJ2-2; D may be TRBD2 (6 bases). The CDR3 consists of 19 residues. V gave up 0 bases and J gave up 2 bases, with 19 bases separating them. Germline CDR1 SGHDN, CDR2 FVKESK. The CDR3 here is CASSQDPEGDLLNTGELFF. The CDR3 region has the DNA TGTGCCAGCAGCCAAGATCCAGAAGGGGACTTACTCAACACCGGGGAGCTGTTTTTT.

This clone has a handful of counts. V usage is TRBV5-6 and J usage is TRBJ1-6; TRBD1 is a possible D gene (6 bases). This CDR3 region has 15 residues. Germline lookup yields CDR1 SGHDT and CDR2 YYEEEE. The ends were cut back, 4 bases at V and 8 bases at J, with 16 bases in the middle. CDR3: CASSPIGQQDSPLHF. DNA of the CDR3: TGTGCCAGCAGCCCAATCGGACAGCAAGATTCACCCCTCCACTTT.

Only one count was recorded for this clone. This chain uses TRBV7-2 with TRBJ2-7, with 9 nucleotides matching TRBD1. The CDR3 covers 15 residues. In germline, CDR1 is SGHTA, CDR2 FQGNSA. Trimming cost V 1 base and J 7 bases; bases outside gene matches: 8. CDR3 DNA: TGTGCCAGCAGCTTAGGGGGACAGGGAGTGCGGGAGCAGTACTTC. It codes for CASSLGGQGVREQYF.

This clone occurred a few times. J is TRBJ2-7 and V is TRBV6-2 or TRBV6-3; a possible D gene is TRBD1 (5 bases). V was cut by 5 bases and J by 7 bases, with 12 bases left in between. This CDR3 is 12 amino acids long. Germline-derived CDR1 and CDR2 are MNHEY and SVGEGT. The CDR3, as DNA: TGTGCCAGCAGTCGTACCAGACAGGAGCAGTACTTC. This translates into CASSRTRQEQYF.

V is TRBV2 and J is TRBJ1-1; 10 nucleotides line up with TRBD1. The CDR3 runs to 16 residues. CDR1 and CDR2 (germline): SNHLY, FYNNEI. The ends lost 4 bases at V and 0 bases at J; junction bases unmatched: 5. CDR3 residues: CASSVGQGVVNTEAFF. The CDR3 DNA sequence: TGTGCCAGCAGTGTAGGACAGGGGGTAGTGAACACTGAAGCTTTCTTT.

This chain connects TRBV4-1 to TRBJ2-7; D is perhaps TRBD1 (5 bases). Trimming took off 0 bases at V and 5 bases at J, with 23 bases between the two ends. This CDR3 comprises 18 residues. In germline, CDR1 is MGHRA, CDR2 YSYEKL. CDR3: CASSQEPTSITGRHEQYF. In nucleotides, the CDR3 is TGCGCCAGCAGCCAAGAGCCCACCTCAATTACAGGTCGACACGAGCAGTACTTC.